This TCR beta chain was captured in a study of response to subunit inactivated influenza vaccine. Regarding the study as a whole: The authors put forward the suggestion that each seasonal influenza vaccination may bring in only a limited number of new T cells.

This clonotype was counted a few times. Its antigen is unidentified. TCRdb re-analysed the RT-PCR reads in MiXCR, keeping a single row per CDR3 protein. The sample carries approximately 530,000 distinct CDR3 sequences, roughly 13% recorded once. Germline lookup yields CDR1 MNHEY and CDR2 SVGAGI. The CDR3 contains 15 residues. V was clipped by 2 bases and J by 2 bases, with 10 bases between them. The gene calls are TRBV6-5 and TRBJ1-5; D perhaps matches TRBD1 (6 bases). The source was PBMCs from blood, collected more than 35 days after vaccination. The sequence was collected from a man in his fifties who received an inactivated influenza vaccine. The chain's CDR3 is CASSYHRVRNQPQHF. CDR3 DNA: TGTGCCAGCAGTTACCACAGGGTTCGCAATCAGCCCCAGCATTTT.